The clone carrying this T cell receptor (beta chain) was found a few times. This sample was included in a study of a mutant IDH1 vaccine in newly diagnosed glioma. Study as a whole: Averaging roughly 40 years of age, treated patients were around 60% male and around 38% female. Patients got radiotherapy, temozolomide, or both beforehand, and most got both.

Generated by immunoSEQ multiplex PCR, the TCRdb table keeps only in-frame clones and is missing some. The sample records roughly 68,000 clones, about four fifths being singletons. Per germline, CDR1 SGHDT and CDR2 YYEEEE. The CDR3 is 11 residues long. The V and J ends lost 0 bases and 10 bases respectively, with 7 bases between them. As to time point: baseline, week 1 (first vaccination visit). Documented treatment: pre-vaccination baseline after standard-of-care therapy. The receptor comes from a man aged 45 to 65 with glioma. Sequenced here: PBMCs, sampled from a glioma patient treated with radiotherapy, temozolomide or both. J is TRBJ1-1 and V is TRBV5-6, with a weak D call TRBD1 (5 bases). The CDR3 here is CASSLEGAAFF. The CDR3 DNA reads TGTGCCAGCAGCTTGGAAGGGGCAGCTTTCTTT. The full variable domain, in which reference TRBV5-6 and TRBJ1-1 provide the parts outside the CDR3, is DAGVTQSPTHLIKTRGQQVTLRCSPKSGHDTVSWYQQALGQGPQFIFQYYEEEERQRGNFPDRFSGHQFPNYSSELNVNALLLGDSALYLCASSLEGAAFFGQGTRLTVV.